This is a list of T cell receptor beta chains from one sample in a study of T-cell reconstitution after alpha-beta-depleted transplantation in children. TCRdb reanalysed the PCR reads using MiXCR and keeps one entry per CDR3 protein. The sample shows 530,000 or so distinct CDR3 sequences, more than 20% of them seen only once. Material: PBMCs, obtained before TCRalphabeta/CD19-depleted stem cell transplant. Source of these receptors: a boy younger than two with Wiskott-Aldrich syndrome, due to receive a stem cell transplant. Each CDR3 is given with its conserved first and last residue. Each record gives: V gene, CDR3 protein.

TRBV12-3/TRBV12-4	CASSLQTGRYNEQFF
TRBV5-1	CASKGLAGLSYEQYF
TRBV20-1	CSAPLAPTYNEQFF
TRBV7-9	CASSLWRDPAYEQYF
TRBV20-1	CSARQHLHYNEQFF
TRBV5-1	CASSGGTKETQYF
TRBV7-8	CASSPRTSGSHEQFF
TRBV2	CASSDSLTGVNTEAFF
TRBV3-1	CASSQVYRADEQYF
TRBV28	CASSLWRPQKSAGELFF
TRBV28	CASSLVGGKETQYF
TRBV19	CASSRSKPGSGANVLTF
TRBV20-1	CSATLGLDYEQYF
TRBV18	CASSPGAGGPSDTQYF
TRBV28	CASSLGYSGNTIYF
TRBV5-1	CASSHAGTGAYEQYF